This is a list of T cell receptor beta chains from one sample in a study of blood T cell repertoires in COVID-19. Profiled with immunoSEQ multiplex PCR; TCRdb holds only in-frame clones, not every one. The sample contains some 330,000 clones, over 75% of which appear only once. Sequencing was carried out using PBMCs or T cells enriched from blood (not recorded which). Receptor source: a man in his thirties or forties who had recovered from COVID-19. Both conserved end residues are part of each CDR3. The D gene is left open where the match is weak. Clone size is given for some rows only: seen once, a few or many times, or a class if the clone is expanded.

v_gene: TRBV7-9
d_gene: TRBD1
abundance: NA
j_gene: TRBJ2-4
CDR3aa: CASSSAWTGHKNIQYF
CDR3nt: TGTGCCAGCAGCTCGGCATGGACAGGGCACAAAAACATTCAGTACTTC

v_gene: TRBV7-2
d_gene: TRBD1
abundance: NA
j_gene: TRBJ2-7
CDR3aa: CASSLDRVRSSYEQYF
CDR3nt: TGTGCCAGCAGCTTGGACAGGGTAAGAAGCTCCTACGAGCAGTACTTC

v_gene: TRBV9
d_gene: TRBD2
abundance: once
j_gene: TRBJ2-3
CDR3aa: CASRGSGGANTQYF
CDR3nt: TGTGCCAGCAGGGGTAGCGGGGGGGCAAATACGCAGTATTTT

v_gene: TRBV19
d_gene: NA
abundance: NA
j_gene: TRBJ2-5
CDR3aa: CASSIGGRETQYF
CDR3nt: TGTGCCAGTAGTATAGGGGGGAGGGAGACCCAGTACTTC

v_gene: TRBV9
d_gene: NA
abundance: NA
j_gene: TRBJ1-1
CDR3aa: CASSVEGGTEAFF
CDR3nt: TGTGCCAGCAGCGTAGAAGGCGGGACTGAAGCTTTCTTT

v_gene: TRBV6-5
d_gene: NA
abundance: NA
j_gene: TRBJ1-2
CDR3aa: CASALYPRGYTF
CDR3nt: TGTGCCAGCGCCCTCTATCCTAGGGGCTACACCTTC

v_gene: TRBV5-1
d_gene: NA
abundance: NA
j_gene: TRBJ1-6
CDR3aa: CASQDAQGNYNSPLHF
CDR3nt: TGCGCCAGCCAGGATGCCCAGGGGAACTATAATTCACCCCTCCACTTT

v_gene: TRBV29-1
d_gene: NA
abundance: NA
j_gene: TRBJ2-2
CDR3aa: CSVQEGGTGELFF
CDR3nt: TGCAGCGTGCAAGAGGGCGGCACCGGGGAGCTGTTTTTT

v_gene: TRBV5-6
d_gene: TRBD1
abundance: NA
j_gene: TRBJ2-5
CDR3aa: CASSLRTGSETQYF
CDR3nt: TGTGCCAGCAGCTTGCGGACAGGCTCCGAGACCCAGTACTTC

v_gene: TRBV10-3
d_gene: NA
abundance: NA
j_gene: TRBJ1-4
CDR3aa: CATGVGNEKLFF
CDR3nt: TGTGCCACCGGGGTGGGGAATGAAAAACTGTTTTTT

v_gene: TRBV19
d_gene: NA
abundance: few
j_gene: TRBJ1-6
CDR3aa: CASSMETASSYNSPLHF
CDR3nt: TGTGCCAGTAGTATGGAGACAGCGAGCTCCTATAATTCACCCCTCCACTTT

v_gene: TRBV5-6
d_gene: TRBD2
abundance: NA
j_gene: TRBJ2-1
CDR3aa: CASSFGTTDEQFF
CDR3nt: TGTGCCAGCAGCTTTGGGACTACCGATGAGCAGTTCTTC

v_gene: TRBV5-1
d_gene: TRBD2
abundance: NA
j_gene: TRBJ2-5
CDR3aa: CASSFTSGGSRETQYF
CDR3nt: TGCGCCAGCAGCTTTACTAGCGGGGGTAGTCGAGAGACCCAGTACTTC

v_gene: TRBV3-1/TRBV3-2
d_gene: NA
abundance: NA
j_gene: TRBJ1-3
CDR3aa: CASSQDRLYRSFGNTIYF
CDR3nt: TGTGCCAGCAGCCAAGATCGCCTTTATCGGTCTTTTGGAAACACCATATATTTT

v_gene: TRBV7-9
d_gene: NA
abundance: NA
j_gene: TRBJ1-2
CDR3aa: CASTSGASSYGYTF
CDR3nt: TGTGCCAGCACCTCAGGGGCCTCCAGCTATGGCTACACCTTC

v_gene: TRBV13
d_gene: NA
abundance: NA
j_gene: TRBJ1-4
CDR3aa: CASSTLRGEKLFF
CDR3nt: TGTGCCAGCAGCACCCTCAGGGGAGAAAAACTGTTTTTT

v_gene: TRBV6-1
d_gene: NA
abundance: NA
j_gene: TRBJ1-2
CDR3aa: CASSDKNYGYTF
CDR3nt: TGTGCCAGCAGTGACAAAAACTATGGCTACACCTTC

v_gene: TRBV6-2/TRBV6-3
d_gene: TRBD1
abundance: few
j_gene: TRBJ2-7
CDR3aa: CASSYSSFGQEIYEQYF
CDR3nt: TGTGCCAGCAGTTACTCGAGCTTCGGACAGGAGATCTACGAGCAGTACTTC

v_gene: TRBV5-6
d_gene: TRBD1
abundance: NA
j_gene: TRBJ2-3
CDR3aa: CASSRQGTDTQYF
CDR3nt: TGTGCCAGCAGCCGACAGGGAACCGATACGCAGTATTTT

v_gene: TRBV7-9
d_gene: TRBD2
abundance: NA
j_gene: TRBJ2-5
CDR3aa: CASSPPSGGPETQYF
CDR3nt: TGTGCCAGCAGCCCACCTAGCGGGGGCCCAGAGACCCAGTACTTC

v_gene: TRBV19
d_gene: NA
abundance: once
j_gene: TRBJ2-4
CDR3aa: CASSLTWAILAKNIQYF
CDR3nt: TGTGCCAGTAGCCTAACTTGGGCAATCCTAGCCAAAAACATTCAGTACTTC

v_gene: TRBV18
d_gene: NA
abundance: NA
j_gene: TRBJ2-1
CDR3aa: CASSPSGPSSYNEQFF
CDR3nt: TGTGCCAGCTCACCTAGCGGCCCAAGCTCCTACAATGAGCAGTTCTTC

v_gene: TRBV10-3
d_gene: TRBD1
abundance: NA
j_gene: TRBJ1-2
CDR3aa: CAISETQGQGYGYTF
CDR3nt: TGTGCCATCAGTGAGACGCAGGGACAGGGCTATGGCTACACCTTC

v_gene: TRBV6-5
d_gene: TRBD1
abundance: once
j_gene: TRBJ2-1
CDR3aa: CASSYEGQGRDEQFF
CDR3nt: TGTGCCAGCAGTTACGAGGGACAGGGCCGCGATGAGCAGTTCTTC

v_gene: TRBV7-8
d_gene: NA
abundance: NA
j_gene: TRBJ2-2
CDR3aa: CASSLARQRVITGELFF
CDR3nt: TGTGCCAGCAGCTTAGCGCGTCAACGGGTCATTACCGGGGAGCTGTTTTTT

v_gene: TRBV18
d_gene: TRBD1
abundance: NA
j_gene: TRBJ2-7
CDR3aa: CASSPWGQGTIRYEQYF
CDR3nt: TGTGCCAGCTCACCATGGGGACAGGGCACCATTCGGTACGAGCAGTACTTC

v_gene: TRBV28
d_gene: NA
abundance: NA
j_gene: TRBJ2-6
CDR3aa: CASSLAGTTGSGANVLTF
CDR3nt: TGTGCCAGCAGTTTGGCCGGGACAACTGGCTCTGGGGCCAACGTCCTGACTTTC

v_gene: TRBV5-8
d_gene: TRBD2
abundance: NA
j_gene: TRBJ2-5
CDR3aa: CASITLGGRRETQYF
CDR3nt: TGTGCCAGCATCACCCTCGGGGGGAGAAGAGAGACCCAGTACTTC

v_gene: TRBV15
d_gene: TRBD2
abundance: NA
j_gene: TRBJ2-3
CDR3aa: CATSKGRGAAGDTQYF
CDR3nt: TGTGCCACCAGCAAGGGGCGGGGGGCGGCGGGAGATACGCAGTATTTT

v_gene: TRBV4-1
d_gene: TRBD1
abundance: NA
j_gene: TRBJ2-5
CDR3aa: CASSPRGLGETQYF
CDR3nt: TGCGCCAGCAGCCCCAGGGGGTTGGGGGAGACCCAGTACTTC

v_gene: TRBV6-4
d_gene: NA
abundance: NA
j_gene: TRBJ1-6
CDR3aa: CARKVQGRKSPLHF
CDR3nt: TGTGCCAGGAAGGTGCAGGGGCGTAAATCACCCCTCCACTTT

v_gene: TRBV20-1
d_gene: NA
abundance: NA
j_gene: TRBJ1-6
CDR3aa: CSASWGVSYNSPLHF
CDR3nt: TGCAGTGCTAGTTGGGGGGTCTCCTATAATTCACCCCTCCACTTT

v_gene: TRBV20-1
d_gene: NA
abundance: once
j_gene: TRBJ1-2
CDR3aa: CSVRGTYGYTF
CDR3nt: TGCAGTGTTAGGGGCACCTATGGCTACACCTTC

v_gene: TRBV5-4
d_gene: TRBD2
abundance: once
j_gene: TRBJ2-5
CDR3aa: CASSYGTSGGETQYF
CDR3nt: TGTGCCAGCAGCTACGGGACTAGCGGGGGGGAGACCCAGTACTTC

v_gene: TRBV18
d_gene: TRBD1
abundance: NA
j_gene: TRBJ1-3
CDR3aa: CASSPTGGNSGNTIYF
CDR3nt: TGTGCCAGCTCACCGACAGGGGGTAACTCTGGAAACACCATATATTTT

v_gene: TRBV7-2
d_gene: TRBD2
abundance: NA
j_gene: TRBJ2-3
CDR3aa: CASSFPPGLVDSDTQYF
CDR3nt: TGTGCCAGCAGCTTCCCTCCGGGACTAGTCGATAGTGATACGCAGTATTTT

v_gene: TRBV28
d_gene: TRBD2
abundance: NA
j_gene: TRBJ2-7
CDR3aa: CASSLGEGFEQYF
CDR3nt: TGTGCCAGCAGCCTAGGGGAGGGGTTCGAGCAGTACTTC

v_gene: TRBV7-2
d_gene: TRBD1
abundance: NA
j_gene: TRBJ1-2
CDR3aa: CASSSLPGQTYGYTF
CDR3nt: TGTGCCAGCAGCTCCCTACCGGGACAGACTTATGGCTACACCTTC

v_gene: TRBV3-1/TRBV3-2
d_gene: TRBD2
abundance: NA
j_gene: TRBJ2-5
CDR3aa: CASSRTSVQTQYF
CDR3nt: TGTGCCAGCAGCAGGACTAGCGTACAGACCCAGTACTTC

v_gene: TRBV30
d_gene: NA
abundance: NA
j_gene: TRBJ1-2
CDR3aa: CAWTYLSQGGGYTF
CDR3nt: TGTGCCTGGACCTACTTGTCGCAGGGTGGAGGCTACACCTTC

v_gene: TRBV11-2
d_gene: TRBD1
abundance: NA
j_gene: TRBJ1-2
CDR3aa: CASSLGSTGDYGYTF
CDR3nt: TGTGCCAGCAGCTTAGGGTCGACAGGGGACTATGGCTACACCTTC

v_gene: TRBV19
d_gene: NA
abundance: NA
j_gene: TRBJ1-2
CDR3aa: CASSLEVRDYDGYTF
CDR3nt: TGTGCCAGTAGCTTGGAGGTCAGGGACTATGATGGCTACACCTTC

v_gene: TRBV28
d_gene: TRBD2
abundance: NA
j_gene: TRBJ2-5
CDR3aa: CASSIALLAGGFETQYF
CDR3nt: TGTGCCAGCAGTATTGCGCTGCTAGCGGGGGGCTTTGAGACCCAGTACTTC

v_gene: TRBV7-8
d_gene: NA
abundance: few
j_gene: TRBJ2-1
CDR3aa: CASSTYGGTGNEQFF
CDR3nt: TGTGCCAGCAGCACCTACGGGGGAACCGGGAATGAGCAGTTCTTC

v_gene: TRBV3-1/TRBV3-2
d_gene: NA
abundance: NA
j_gene: TRBJ2-5
CDR3aa: CASSQEIQTRKTQYF
CDR3nt: TGTGCCAGCAGCCAAGAAATCCAAACTCGAAAGACCCAGTACTTC

v_gene: TRBV6-5
d_gene: NA
abundance: NA
j_gene: TRBJ2-7
CDR3aa: CASRRDPTSYEQYF
CDR3nt: TGTGCCAGCAGGCGTGATCCTACCTCCTACGAGCAGTACTTC